These 12 T cell receptor beta chains were sequenced from one sample in a study of blood T cell repertoires in COVID-19. Clones were read by immunoSEQ multiplex PCR, and TCRdb kept only the in-frame ones, dropping some. The sample includes about 410,000 clones, around 92% of them seen just once. The sample was PBMCs or T cells enriched from blood (not recorded which). The receptor set was obtained from a young woman who had recovered from COVID-19.

This chain joins TRBV20-1 and TRBJ1-6; the D is unclear. Trimming pared 3 bases from V and 0 bases from J, leaving 9 bases between. Germline V CDR1 and CDR2: DFQATT, SNEGSKA (reference sequence). The CDR3 spans 15 residues. The CDR3 bases are TGCAGTGCTAGTGGAGAGAGCTCCTATAATTCACCCCTCCACTTT. It specifies CSASGESSYNSPLHF.

This clone was picked up a small number of times. The chain uses TRBV30 and TRBJ2-1, with TRBD2 identical over 7 bases. Germline trimming cut 0 bases from V and 1 base from J; bases unmatched to any gene: 6. Per germline, CDR1 GTSNPN and CDR2 SVGIG (reference sequence). This CDR3 has 16 amino acids. The CDR3, as DNA: TGTGCCTGGAGTGTACGGGCTAGCGGTTCCTACAATGAGCAGTTCTTC. Translation: CAWSVRASGSYNEQFF. The full variable domain, in which reference TRBV30 and TRBJ2-1 provide the parts outside the CDR3, is SQTIHQWPATLVQPVGSPLSLECTVEGTSNPNLYWYRQAAGRGLQLLFYSVGIGQISSEVPQNLSASRPQDRQFILSSKKLLLSDSGFYLCAWSVRASGSYNEQFFGPGTRLTVL.

With regard to this clone: The sample holds other DNA sequences that translate to the same CDR3. The genes are TRBV2 and TRBJ1-2; perhaps TRBD1 as D (6 bases). V lost 1 base and J 3 bases, leaving 6 bases between the germline ends. CDR3 length: 13 amino acids. CDR1 is SNHLY, CDR2 FYNNEI, per germline. The CDR3 region has the DNA TGTGCCAGCAGTGAAGGGACAGACTATGGCTACACCTTC. This sequence encodes CASSEGTDYGYTF.

DNA for the CDR3: TGTGCCAGTAGTATTGGACTAGCGGGGGATTTCCTCCGGATTGGCGAGCAGTACTTC. As protein: CASSIGLAGDFLRIGEQYF. The V gene is TRBV19, the J gene TRBJ2-7; the match to TRBD2 covers 13 bases. The CDR3 spans 19 residues. The germline V gene has CDR1 LNHDA and CDR2 SQIVND (reference sequence). Unmatched junction bases numbered 17, after V lost 3 bases and J lost 6 bases.

The chain employs TRBV18 and TRBJ1-3, with a possible D match to TRBD1 (6 bases). Germline assignment: CDR1 KGHSH and CDR2 LQKENI. V was clipped by 6 bases and J by 0 bases, with 9 bases between them. This CDR3 region has 14 residues. The chain's CDR3 is CASSTGLSGNTIYF. The DNA for the CDR3 is TGTGCCAGCTCGACAGGACTCTCTGGAAACACCATATATTTT.

The chain uses TRBV25-1 and TRBJ1-1; a weak D match, TRBD1 (5 bases). Germline V gene data show CDR1 as MGHDK and CDR2 as SYGVNS. Between the trimmed V and J ends, which lost 1 base and 5 bases, there was a span of 8 bases. CDR3 size: 13 residues. The CDR3 nucleotides read TGTGCCAGCAGTGAATCAGGGAGGACTGAAGCTTTCTTT. Amino acid sequence: CASSESGRTEAFF.

This chain connects TRBV19 to TRBJ1-6, with 10 bases matching TRBD1. CDR3 length equals 14 residues. Germline lookup yields CDR1 LNHDA and CDR2 SQIVND (reference sequence). J gave up 10 bases and V 6 bases, and 6 bases lay outside the gene matches. The CDR3 reads CASSRTGGRSPLHF. CDR3 DNA sequence: TGTGCCAGTAGCAGGACAGGGGGACGATCACCCCTCCACTTT.

V gene TRBV9 combines with J gene TRBJ2-1; D may be TRBD2 (5 bases). V dropped 1 base and J dropped 6 bases, with 11 bases sitting between them. The CDR3 runs to 14 residues. Looked up from germline, CDR1 is SGDLS and CDR2 is YYNGEE. CDR3 residues: CASSVPGNGNEQFF. Here the CDR3 DNA reads TGTGCCAGCAGCGTACCGGGAAATGGCAATGAGCAGTTCTTC.

This clone was found once. This sequence joins TRBV14 and TRBJ1-1, with D hard to call. The V end was cut by 3 bases, the J end by 4 bases, with 9 bases between. Germline lookup yields CDR1 SGHDN and CDR2 FVKESK. This CDR3 has 13 amino acids. The CDR3 sequence: CASSQNQVTEAFF. Written as DNA, the CDR3 is TGTGCCAGCAGCCAGAACCAGGTCACTGAAGCTTTCTTT.

The V and J genes are TRBV9 and TRBJ1-4, with 7 bases lining up with TRBD1. The CDR3 sequence is 14 residues long. V lost 4 bases and J lost 3; bases outside the gene matches: 3. The germline gives CDR1 SGDLS, CDR2 YYNGEE. The CDR3 sequence is CASSSQGSNEKLFF. The DNA for the CDR3 is TGTGCCAGCAGCTCACAGGGGTCTAATGAAAAACTGTTTTTT.

The rearrangement uses TRBV21-1 and TRBJ1-6; the table's D call, TRBD1, was not checked against the DNA. TRBV21-1 has pseudogene status. The CDR3 sequence is 19 residues long. CDR3 bases: TGTGCCAGCAGCAATGGATGGGAGGCGACAGGGTTCTATAATTCACCCCTCCACTTT. This translates into CASSNGWEATGFYNSPLHF.

The chain joins TRBV19 to TRBJ1-2; TRBD1 agrees at 9 bases. This CDR3 spans 13 amino acids. The germline gives CDR1 LNHDA, CDR2 SQIVND (reference sequence). The V segment lost 6 bases and the J segment 2 bases; nucleotides outside the gene matches: 1. The CDR3 DNA reads TGTGCCAGTAGGGGACAGGGAAACTATGGCTACACCTTC. Translated: CASRGQGNYGYTF.